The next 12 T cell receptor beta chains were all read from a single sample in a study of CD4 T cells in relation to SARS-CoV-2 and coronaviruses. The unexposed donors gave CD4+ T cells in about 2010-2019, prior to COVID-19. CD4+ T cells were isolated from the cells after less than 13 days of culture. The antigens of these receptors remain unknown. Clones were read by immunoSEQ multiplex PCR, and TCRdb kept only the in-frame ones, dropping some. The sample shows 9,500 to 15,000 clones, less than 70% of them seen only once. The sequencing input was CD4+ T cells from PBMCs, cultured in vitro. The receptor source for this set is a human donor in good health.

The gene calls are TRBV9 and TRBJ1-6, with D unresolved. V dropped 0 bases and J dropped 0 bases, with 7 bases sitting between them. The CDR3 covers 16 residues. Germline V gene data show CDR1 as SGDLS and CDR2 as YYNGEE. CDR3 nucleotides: TGTGCCAGCAGCGTAGGAAGAAGCTCCTATAATTCACCCCTCCACTTT. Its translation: CASSVGRSSYNSPLHF.

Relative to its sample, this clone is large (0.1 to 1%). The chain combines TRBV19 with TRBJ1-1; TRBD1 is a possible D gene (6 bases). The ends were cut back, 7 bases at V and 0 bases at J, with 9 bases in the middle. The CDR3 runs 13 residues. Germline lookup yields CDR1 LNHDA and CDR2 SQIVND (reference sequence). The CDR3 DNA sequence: TGTGCCAGTACTACAGGGATGAACACTGAAGCTTTCTTT. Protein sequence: CASTTGMNTEAFF.

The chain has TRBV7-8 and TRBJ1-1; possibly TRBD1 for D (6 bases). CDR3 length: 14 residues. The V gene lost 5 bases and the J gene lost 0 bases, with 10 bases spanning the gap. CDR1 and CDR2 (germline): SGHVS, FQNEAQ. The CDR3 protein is CASSRDRLNTEAFF. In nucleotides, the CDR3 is TGTGCCAGCAGCCGAGACAGGCTGAACACTGAAGCTTTCTTT.

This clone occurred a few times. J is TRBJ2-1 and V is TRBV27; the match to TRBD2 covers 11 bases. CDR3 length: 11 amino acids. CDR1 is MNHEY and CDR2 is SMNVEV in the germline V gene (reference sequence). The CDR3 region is CPTSGSDEQFF. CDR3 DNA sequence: TGTCCCACTAGCGGGAGCGATGAGCAGTTCTTC.

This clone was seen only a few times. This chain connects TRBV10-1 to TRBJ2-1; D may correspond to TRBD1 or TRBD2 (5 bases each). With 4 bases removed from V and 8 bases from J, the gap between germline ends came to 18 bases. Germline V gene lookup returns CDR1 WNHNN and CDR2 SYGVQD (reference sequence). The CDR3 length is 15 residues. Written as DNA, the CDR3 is TGCGCCAGCAGTGGCCCGGGGCTAGCCGGCCATGAGCAGTTCTTC. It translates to CASSGPGLAGHEQFF.

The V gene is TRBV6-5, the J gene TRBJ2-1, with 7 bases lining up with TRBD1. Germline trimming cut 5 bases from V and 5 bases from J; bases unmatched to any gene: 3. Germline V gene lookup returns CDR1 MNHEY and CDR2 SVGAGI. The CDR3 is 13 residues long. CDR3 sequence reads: CASSPTGNNEQFF. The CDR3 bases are TGTGCCAGCAGTCCGACAGGGAACAATGAGCAGTTCTTC.

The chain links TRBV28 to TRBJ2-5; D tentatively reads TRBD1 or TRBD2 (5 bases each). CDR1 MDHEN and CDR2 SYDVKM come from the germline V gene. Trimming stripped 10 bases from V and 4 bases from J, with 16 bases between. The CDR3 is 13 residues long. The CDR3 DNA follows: TGTGCCACCCTGTTTTCGGGGCGAGAGACCCAGTACTTC. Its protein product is CATLFSGRETQYF. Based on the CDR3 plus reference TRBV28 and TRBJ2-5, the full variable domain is DVKVTQSSRYLVKRTGEKVFLECVQDMDHENMFWYRQDPGLGLRLIYFSYDVKMKEKGDIPEGYSVSREKKERFSLILESASTNQTSMYLCATLFSGRETQYFGPGTRLLVL.

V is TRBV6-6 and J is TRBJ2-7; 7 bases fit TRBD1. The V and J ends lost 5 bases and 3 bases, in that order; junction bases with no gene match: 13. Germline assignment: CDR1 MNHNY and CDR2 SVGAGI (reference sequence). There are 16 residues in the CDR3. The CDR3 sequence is CASSRATGPGVYEQYF. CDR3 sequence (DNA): TGTGCCAGCAGTCGAGCGACAGGGCCCGGCGTCTACGAGCAGTACTTC.

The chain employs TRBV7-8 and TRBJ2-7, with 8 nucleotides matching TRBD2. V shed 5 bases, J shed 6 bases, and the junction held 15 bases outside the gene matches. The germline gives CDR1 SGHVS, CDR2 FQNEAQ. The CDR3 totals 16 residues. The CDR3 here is CASSPTSGGVAREQYF. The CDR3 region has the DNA TGTGCCAGCAGCCCTACTAGCGGAGGGGTCGCCCGCGAGCAGTACTTC.

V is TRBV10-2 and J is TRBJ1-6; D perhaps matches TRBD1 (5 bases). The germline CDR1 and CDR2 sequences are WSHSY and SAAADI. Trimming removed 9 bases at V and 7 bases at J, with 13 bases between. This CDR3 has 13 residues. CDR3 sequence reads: CASGGIGNSPLHF. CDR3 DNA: TGCGCCAGTGGGGGGATCGGGAATTCACCCCTCCACTTT.

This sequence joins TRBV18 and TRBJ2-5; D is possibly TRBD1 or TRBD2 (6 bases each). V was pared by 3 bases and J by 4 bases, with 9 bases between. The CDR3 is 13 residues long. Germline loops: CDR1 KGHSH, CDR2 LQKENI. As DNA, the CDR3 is TGTGCCAGCTCACCCTCGGGGGCAGAGACCCAGTACTTC. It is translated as CASSPSGAETQYF.

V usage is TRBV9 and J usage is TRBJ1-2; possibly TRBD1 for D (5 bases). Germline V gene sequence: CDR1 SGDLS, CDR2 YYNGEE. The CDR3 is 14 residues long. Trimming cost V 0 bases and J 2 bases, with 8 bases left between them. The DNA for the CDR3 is TGTGCCAGCAGCGTAGGACAGACCAACTATGGCTACACCTTC. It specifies CASSVGQTNYGYTF.